A selection of T cell receptor beta chains follows, all from one sample in a study of blood T cells in healthy people across ages. TCRdb re-called the 5' RACE reads through MiXCR, storing one row per CDR3 protein. The data contain approximately 580,000 distinct CDR3 sequences, 24% of them seen just once; the ten biggest clones take up 8.7%. The same specimen was also included in a second study, on T cells of mothers and their children.

Sequenced input: blood. The source of these receptors is a boy aged 10-17 years in good health. CDR3s include the opening cysteine and the closing phenylalanine or tryptophan. The order of the fields is V gene, J gene, D gene, clone size, CDR3 protein, CDR3 DNA. The D gene is left open where the match is weak. Part of the rows lack a size; the others show once, few, many or a class for expanded clones.

TRBV30	TRBJ2-4	NA	NA	CAWSPGTAGNIQYF	TGTGCCTGGAGTCCCGGGACTGCGGGAAACATTCAGTACTTC
TRBV9	TRBJ2-1	TRBD2	few	CASSVAGGVYNEQFF	TGTGCCAGCAGCGTAGCGGGAGGGGTCTACAATGAGCAGTTCTTC
TRBV7-9	TRBJ1-4	NA	NA	CASSILFNEKLFF	TGTGCCAGTAGCATTCTGTTTAATGAAAAACTGTTTTTT
TRBV6-5	TRBJ1-1	NA	few	CASSYGGSGTEAFF	TGTGCCAGCAGTTACGGGGGGAGCGGCACTGAAGCTTTCTTT
TRBV12-3/TRBV12-4	TRBJ1-6	NA	NA	CASSLVGDSPLHF	TGTGCCAGCAGTTTGGTCGGGGATTCACCCCTCCACTTT
TRBV20-1	TRBJ2-3	NA	once	CSDELDTQYF	TGCAGCGATGAATTAGATACGCAGTATTTT
TRBV6-4	TRBJ2-1	NA	few	CTSSDPKALAFDNEQFF	TGTACCAGCAGTGACCCAAAGGCACTAGCCTTTGACAATGAGCAGTTCTTC
TRBV20-1	TRBJ1-6	TRBD1	NA	CSAKRQGESNSPLHF	TGCAGTGCTAAGCGACAGGGAGAGAGTAATTCACCCCTCCACTTT
TRBV20-1	TRBJ1-2	NA	few	CSASEFRGQLSSANF	TGCAGTGCTAGTGAATTCCGGGGCCAGTTAAGTTCCGCCAACTTC
TRBV7-2	TRBJ2-3	NA	NA	CASSLAYLSTDTQYF	TGTGCCAGCAGCTTAGCCTACCTAAGCACAGATACGCAGTATTTT
TRBV18	TRBJ1-4	NA	NA	CASSPPLGGTNEKLFF	TGTGCCAGCTCACCACCGCTCGGGGGGACTAATGAAAAACTGTTTTTT
TRBV12-3/TRBV12-4	TRBJ2-3	NA	NA	CASSLQSGSTDTQYF	TGTGCCAGCAGTCTCCAGAGTGGAAGCACAGATACGCAGTATTTT
TRBV15	TRBJ2-3	NA	NA	CATSRGLTDTQYF	TGTGCCACCAGCAGAGGCCTGACAGATACGCAGTATTTT
TRBV5-1	TRBJ2-6	TRBD1	NA	CASSYLTGAGANVLTF	TGCGCCAGCAGCTACCTGACAGGGGCTGGGGCCAACGTCCTGACTTTC
TRBV18	TRBJ2-7	TRBD1	NA	CASSPGQGFDEQYF	TGTGCCAGCTCACCGGGACAGGGGTTCGACGAGCAGTACTTC
TRBV4-3	TRBJ2-7	NA	NA	CASSQDWNPSTYFEQYF	TGCGCCAGCAGCCAAGATTGGAACCCCTCCACCTACTTCGAGCAGTACTTC
TRBV28	TRBJ1-5	NA	NA	CASLTGFGNQPQHF	TGTGCCAGTCTGACAGGATTTGGCAATCAGCCCCAGCATTTT
TRBV6-1	TRBJ1-5	NA	NA	CASRELGNSNQPQHF	TGTGCCAGCAGGGAACTTGGTAATAGCAATCAGCCCCAGCATTTT
TRBV6-5	TRBJ2-1	NA	few	CASSYGLSEQFF	TGTGCCAGCAGTTACGGGTTGAGTGAGCAGTTCTTC
TRBV12-3/TRBV12-4	TRBJ1-2	NA	few	CASSFGEGSGYTF	TGTGCCAGCAGTTTTGGGGAGGGAAGTGGCTACACCTTC
TRBV5-5	TRBJ2-7	NA	NA	CASSLGTLGSYEQYF	TGTGCCAGCAGCTTGGGTACGCTGGGTTCCTACGAGCAGTACTTC
TRBV7-9	TRBJ2-2	NA	few	CASSLASPTGELFF	TGTGCCAGCAGCTTAGCCAGCCCCACCGGGGAGCTGTTTTTT
TRBV6-4	TRBJ2-3	TRBD2	many	CASSEDTSGGADTQYF	TGTGCCAGCAGTGAGGACACTAGCGGGGGGGCAGATACGCAGTATTTT
TRBV4-3	TRBJ2-1	TRBD2	few	CASSHYSGGPNEQFF	TGCGCCAGCAGCCATTATAGCGGGGGGCCCAATGAGCAGTTCTTC
TRBV29-1	TRBJ1-1	NA	many	CSVANTEAFF	TGCAGCGTTGCCAACACTGAAGCTTTCTTT
TRBV15	TRBJ2-7	NA	few	CATSRDRGVGTYEQYF	TGTGCCACCAGCAGAGATAGAGGGGTGGGGACGTACGAGCAGTACTTC
TRBV7-9	TRBJ2-1	NA	NA	CASSLIGYEQFF	TGTGCCAGCAGCTTAATAGGATATGAGCAGTTCTTC
TRBV10-2	TRBJ1-5	NA	NA	CASSRDVNSNQPQHF	TGCGCCAGCTCTCGGGATGTAAATAGCAATCAGCCCCAGCATTTT
TRBV11-2	TRBJ2-6	NA	once	CASGIRAGANVLTF	TGTGCCAGCGGAATCCGGGCTGGGGCCAACGTCCTGACTTTC
TRBV5-6	TRBJ2-1	TRBD2	NA	CASSLERTRRYNEQFF	TGTGCCAGCAGCTTGGAGAGGACTAGGAGATACAATGAGCAGTTCTTC
TRBV6-2/TRBV6-3	TRBJ2-1	TRBD2	NA	CASSYSRTSPTGYEQFF	TGTGCCAGCAGTTACTCCAGGACTAGCCCAACAGGTTATGAGCAGTTCTTC
TRBV19	TRBJ1-4	NA	few	CASNDRRGPTNEKLFF	TGTGCCAGCAACGACCGCAGGGGCCCAACTAATGAAAAACTGTTTTTT
TRBV7-2	TRBJ2-1	NA	NA	CASSLAPSFVGNEQFF	TGTGCCAGCAGCTTAGCCCCCTCCTTCGTTGGTAATGAGCAGTTCTTC
TRBV9	TRBJ2-5	TRBD2	NA	CASSVTSGRKETQYF	TGTGCCAGCAGCGTAACTAGCGGGAGAAAAGAGACCCAGTACTTC
TRBV20-1	TRBJ1-5	TRBD1	few	CSARGQGGYEPQHF	TGCAGTGCTAGAGGCCAGGGGGGATATGAGCCCCAGCATTTT
TRBV6-5	TRBJ1-2	NA	NA	CASSYNANYGYTF	TGTGCCAGCAGTTACAACGCTAACTATGGCTACACCTTC